This T cell receptor (beta chain) was captured in a study of T-cell reconstitution after alpha-beta-depleted transplantation in children. From germline, CDR1 is KGHSH and CDR2 LQKENI. Trimming at V came to 4 bases and at J to 10 bases, leaving 7 bases not matched to a gene. The CDR3 contains 13 residues. A TCRbeta library incorporating unique molecular identifiers was prepared. TCRdb ran MiXCR on the PCR reads and lists one entry per CDR3 protein. The sample contains 450,000 to 600,000 distinct CDR3 sequences, about 16% of which appear only once. This clonotype was detected ten times or more. The chain recombines TRBV18 with TRBJ2-1; 7 bases match TRBD1. This receptor was identified in a human donor who donated a stem cell graft to a child with acute lymphoblastic leukemia. Sequences were derived from PBMCs from the stem cell graft donor, sampled from the stem cell graft. The CDR3 DNA is TGTGCCAGCTCACTGACAGGGATCGGGGAGCAGTTCTTC. Its translation: CASSLTGIGEQFF.